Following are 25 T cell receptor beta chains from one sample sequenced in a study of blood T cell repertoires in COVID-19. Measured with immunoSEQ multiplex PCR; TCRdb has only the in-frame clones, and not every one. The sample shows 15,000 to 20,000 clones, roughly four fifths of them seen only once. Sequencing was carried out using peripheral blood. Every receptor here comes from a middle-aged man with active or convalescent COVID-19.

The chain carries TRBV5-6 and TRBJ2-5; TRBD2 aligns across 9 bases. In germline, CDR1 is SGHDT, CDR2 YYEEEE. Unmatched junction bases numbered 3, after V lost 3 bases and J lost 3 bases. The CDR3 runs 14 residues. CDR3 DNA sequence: TGTGCCAGCAGCTATGCGGGGGGGGAAGAGACCCAGTACTTC. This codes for CASSYAGGEETQYF.

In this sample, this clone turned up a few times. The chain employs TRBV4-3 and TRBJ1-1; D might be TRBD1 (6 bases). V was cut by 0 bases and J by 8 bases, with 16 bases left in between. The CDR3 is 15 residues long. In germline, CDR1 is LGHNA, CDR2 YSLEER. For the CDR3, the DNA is TGCGCCAGCAGCCAAGATTGGTTCAGGGGCGGGGAAGCTTTCTTT. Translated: CASSQDWFRGGEAFF.

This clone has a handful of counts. The CDR3, as DNA: TGCAGCGTGGGACAGGGGGCGTCTGGGGGCACTGAAGCTTTCTTT. Its translation is CSVGQGASGGTEAFF. The chain has TRBV29-1 and TRBJ1-1, with TRBD1 identical over 12 bases. The junction had 9 bases not matched to a gene; V was cut back by 6 bases and J by 4 bases. The CDR3 has 15 residues. Germline CDR1 SQVTM, CDR2 ANQGSEA.

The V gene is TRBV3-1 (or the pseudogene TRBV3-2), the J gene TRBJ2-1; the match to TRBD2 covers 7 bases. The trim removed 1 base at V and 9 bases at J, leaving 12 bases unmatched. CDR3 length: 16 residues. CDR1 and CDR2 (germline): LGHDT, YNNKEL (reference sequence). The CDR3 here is CASSQVWAAGEGEQFF. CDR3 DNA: TGTGCCAGCAGCCAAGTATGGGCGGCGGGGGAGGGTGAGCAGTTCTTC.

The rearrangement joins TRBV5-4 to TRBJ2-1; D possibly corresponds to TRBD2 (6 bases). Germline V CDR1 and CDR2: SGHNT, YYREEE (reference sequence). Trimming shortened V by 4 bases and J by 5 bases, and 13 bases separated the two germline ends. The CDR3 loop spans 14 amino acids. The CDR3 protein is CASSATGGDNEQFF. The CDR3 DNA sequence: TGTGCCAGCAGCGCAACCGGGGGTGACAATGAGCAGTTCTTC.

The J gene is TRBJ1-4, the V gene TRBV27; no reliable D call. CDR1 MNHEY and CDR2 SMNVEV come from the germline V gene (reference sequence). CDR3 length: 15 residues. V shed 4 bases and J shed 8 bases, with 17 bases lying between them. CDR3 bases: TGTGCCAGCAGTTCCCTCTCCGGGGATCTCGAAAAACTGTTTTTT. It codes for CASSSLSGDLEKLFF.

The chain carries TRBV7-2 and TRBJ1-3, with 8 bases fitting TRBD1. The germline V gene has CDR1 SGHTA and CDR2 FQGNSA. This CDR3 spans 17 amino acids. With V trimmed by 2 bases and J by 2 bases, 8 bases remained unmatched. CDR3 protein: CASSLPPSRGPGNTIYF. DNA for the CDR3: TGTGCCAGCAGCTTACCTCCCAGCAGGGGGCCTGGAAACACCATATATTTT.

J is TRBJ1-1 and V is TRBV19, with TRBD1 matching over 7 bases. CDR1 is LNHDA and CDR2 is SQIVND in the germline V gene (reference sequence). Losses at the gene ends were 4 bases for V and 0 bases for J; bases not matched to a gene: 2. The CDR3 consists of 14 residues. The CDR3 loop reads CASSKDRVNTEAFF. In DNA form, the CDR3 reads TGTGCCAGTAGTAAAGACAGGGTGAACACTGAAGCTTTCTTT. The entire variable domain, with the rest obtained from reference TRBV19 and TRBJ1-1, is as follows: DGGITQSPKYLFRKEGQNVTLSCEQNLNHDAMYWYRQDPGQGLRLIYYSQIVNDFQKGDIAEGYSVSREKKESFPLTVTSAQKNPTAFYLCASSKDRVNTEAFFGQGTRLTVV.

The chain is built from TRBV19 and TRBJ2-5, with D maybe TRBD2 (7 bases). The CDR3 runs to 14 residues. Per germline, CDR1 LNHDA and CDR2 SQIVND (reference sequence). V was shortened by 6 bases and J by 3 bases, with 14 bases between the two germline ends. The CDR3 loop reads CASSLGGAKETQYF. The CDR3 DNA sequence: TGTGCCAGTAGCTTGGGGGGGGCAAAAGAGACCCAGTACTTC.

The CDR3 here is CSVTRLDSYNSPLHF. For the CDR3, the DNA is TGCAGCGTTACTCGACTTGACTCCTATAATTCACCCCTCCACTTT. V usage is TRBV29-1 and J usage is TRBJ1-6; no reliable D call. The V end was cut by 5 bases, the J end by 0 bases, with 11 bases between. The CDR3 has 15 amino acids. Germline lookup yields CDR1 SQVTM and CDR2 ANQGSEA.

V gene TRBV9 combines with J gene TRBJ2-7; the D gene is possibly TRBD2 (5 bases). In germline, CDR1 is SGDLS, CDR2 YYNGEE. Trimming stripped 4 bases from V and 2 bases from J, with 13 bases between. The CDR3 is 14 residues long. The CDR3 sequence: CASSFRHGAYEQYF. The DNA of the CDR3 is TGTGCCAGCAGCTTCCGACACGGGGCCTACGAGCAGTACTTC.

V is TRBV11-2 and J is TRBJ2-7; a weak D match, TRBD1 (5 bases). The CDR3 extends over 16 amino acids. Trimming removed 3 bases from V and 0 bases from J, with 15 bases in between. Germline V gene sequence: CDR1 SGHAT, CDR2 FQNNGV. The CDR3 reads CASSLRAGPSSYEQYF. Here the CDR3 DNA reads TGTGCCAGCAGCTTGCGCGCAGGGCCAAGCTCCTACGAGCAGTACTTC.

CDR3 bases: TGTGCCAGCAGCTTAGAACAGTTTTCCTACGAGCAGTACTTC. Protein: CASSLEQFSYEQYF. The chain carries TRBV7-2 and TRBJ2-7; D not resolved. V lost 1 base, J lost 1 base, and 8 bases lay in between. The CDR3 is 14 residues long. Looked up from germline, CDR1 is SGHTA and CDR2 is FQGNSA.

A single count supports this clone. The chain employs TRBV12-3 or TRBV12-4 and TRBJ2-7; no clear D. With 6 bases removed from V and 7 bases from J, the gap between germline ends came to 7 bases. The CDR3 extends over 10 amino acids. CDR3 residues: CASSRAEQYF. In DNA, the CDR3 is TGTGCCAGCAGCCGAGCGGAGCAGTACTTC.

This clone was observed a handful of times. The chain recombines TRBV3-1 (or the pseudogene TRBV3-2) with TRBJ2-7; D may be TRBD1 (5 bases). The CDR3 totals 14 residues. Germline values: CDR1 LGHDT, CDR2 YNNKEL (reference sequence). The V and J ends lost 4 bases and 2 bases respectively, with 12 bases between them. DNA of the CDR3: TGTGCCAGCAGCCTCATTCCACAGGCCTACGAGCAGTACTTC. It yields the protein CASSLIPQAYEQYF.

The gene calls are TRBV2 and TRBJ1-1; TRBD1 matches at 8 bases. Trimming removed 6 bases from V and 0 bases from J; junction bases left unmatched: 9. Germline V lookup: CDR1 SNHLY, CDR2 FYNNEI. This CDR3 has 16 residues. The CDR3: CASRPQGARVNTEAFF. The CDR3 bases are TGTGCCAGCAGACCTCAGGGGGCTAGGGTGAACACTGAAGCTTTCTTT. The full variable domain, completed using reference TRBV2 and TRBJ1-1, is EPEVTQTPSHQVTQMGQEVILRCVPISNHLYFYWYRQILGQKVEFLVSFYNNEISEKSEIFDDQFSVERPDGSNFTLKIRSTKLEDSAMYFCASRPQGARVNTEAFFGQGTRLTVV.

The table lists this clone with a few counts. CDR3 bases: TGTGCCAGCAAGCAAGGGGGAATCCCCACTGAAGCTTTCTTT. Translated: CASKQGGIPTEAFF. The chain has TRBV18 and TRBJ1-1, with a possible D match to TRBD1 (6 bases). The V gene lost 8 bases and the J gene lost 4 bases, with 17 bases spanning the gap. The CDR3 extends over 14 amino acids. Germline CDR1 reads KGHSH; CDR2 reads LQKENI.

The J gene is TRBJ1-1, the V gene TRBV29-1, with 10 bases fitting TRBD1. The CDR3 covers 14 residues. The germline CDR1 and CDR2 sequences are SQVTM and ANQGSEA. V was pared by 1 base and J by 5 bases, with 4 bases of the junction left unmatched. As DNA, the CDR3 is TGCAGCGTTGAAGGGGGGACAGGGGTTACTGAAGCTTTCTTT. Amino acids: CSVEGGTGVTEAFF.

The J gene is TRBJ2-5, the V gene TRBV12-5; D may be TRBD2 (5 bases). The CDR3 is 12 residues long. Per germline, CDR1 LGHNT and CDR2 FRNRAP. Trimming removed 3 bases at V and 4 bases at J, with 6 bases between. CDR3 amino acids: CASGFGVETQYF. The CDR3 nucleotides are TGTGCTAGTGGTTTCGGGGTAGAGACCCAGTACTTC.

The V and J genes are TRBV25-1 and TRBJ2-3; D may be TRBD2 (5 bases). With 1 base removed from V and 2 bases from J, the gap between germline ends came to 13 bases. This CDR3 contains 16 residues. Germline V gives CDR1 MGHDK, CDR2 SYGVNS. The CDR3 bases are TGTGCCAGCAGTGAATCAATAGGGAGATACACAGATACGCAGTATTTT. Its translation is CASSESIGRYTDTQYF. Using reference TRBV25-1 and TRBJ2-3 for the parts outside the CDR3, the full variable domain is EADIYQTPRYLVIGTGKKITLECSQTMGHDKMYWYQQDPGMELHLIHYSYGVNSTEKGDLSSESTVSRIRTEHFPLTLESARPSHTSQYLCASSESIGRYTDTQYFGPGTRLTVL.

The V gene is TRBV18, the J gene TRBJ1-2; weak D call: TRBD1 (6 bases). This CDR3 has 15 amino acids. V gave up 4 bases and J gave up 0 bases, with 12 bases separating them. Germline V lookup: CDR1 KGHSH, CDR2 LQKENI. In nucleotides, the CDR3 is TGTGCCAGCTCACTTCAGGGGAGGGCTAACTATGGCTACACCTTC. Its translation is CASSLQGRANYGYTF.

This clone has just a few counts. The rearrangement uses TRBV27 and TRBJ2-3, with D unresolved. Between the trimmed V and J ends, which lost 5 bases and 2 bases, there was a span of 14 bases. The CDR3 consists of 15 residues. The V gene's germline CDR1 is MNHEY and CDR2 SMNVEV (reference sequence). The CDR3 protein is CASSPRQAYTDTQYF. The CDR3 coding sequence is TGTGCCAGCAGTCCCCGGCAGGCCTACACAGATACGCAGTATTTT.

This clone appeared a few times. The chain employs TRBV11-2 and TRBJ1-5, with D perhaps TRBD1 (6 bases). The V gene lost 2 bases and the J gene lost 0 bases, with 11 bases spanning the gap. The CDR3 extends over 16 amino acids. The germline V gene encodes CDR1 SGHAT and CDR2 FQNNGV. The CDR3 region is CASSLLTGYSNQPQHF. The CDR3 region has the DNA TGTGCCAGCAGCTTATTGACAGGCTATAGCAATCAGCCCCAGCATTTT.

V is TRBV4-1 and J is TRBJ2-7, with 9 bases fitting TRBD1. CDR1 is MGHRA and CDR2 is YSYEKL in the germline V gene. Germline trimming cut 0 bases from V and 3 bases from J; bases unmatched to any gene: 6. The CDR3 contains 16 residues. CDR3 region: CASSQDPGQGNYEQYF. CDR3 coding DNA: TGCGCCAGCAGCCAAGATCCGGGACAGGGAAACTACGAGCAGTACTTC.

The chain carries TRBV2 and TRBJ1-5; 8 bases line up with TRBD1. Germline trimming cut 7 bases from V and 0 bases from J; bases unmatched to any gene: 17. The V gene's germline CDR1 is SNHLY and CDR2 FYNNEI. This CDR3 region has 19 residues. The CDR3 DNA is TGTGCCAGCAATGAGACCCTACAGGGGGAATTGGTTAGCAATCAGCCCCAGCATTTT. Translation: CASNETLQGELVSNQPQHF.